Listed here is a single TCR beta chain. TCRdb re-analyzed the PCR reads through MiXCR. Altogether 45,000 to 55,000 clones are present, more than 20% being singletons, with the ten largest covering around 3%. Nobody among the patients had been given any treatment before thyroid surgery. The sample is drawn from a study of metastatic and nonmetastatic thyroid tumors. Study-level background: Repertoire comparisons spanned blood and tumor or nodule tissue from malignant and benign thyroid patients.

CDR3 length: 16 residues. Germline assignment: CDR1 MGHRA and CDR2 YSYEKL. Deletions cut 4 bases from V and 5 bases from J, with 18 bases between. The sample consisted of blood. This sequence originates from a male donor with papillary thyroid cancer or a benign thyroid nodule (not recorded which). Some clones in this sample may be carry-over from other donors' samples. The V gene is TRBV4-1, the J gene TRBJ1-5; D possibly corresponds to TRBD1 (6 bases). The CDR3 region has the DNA TGCGCCAGCAGCCGAGGGACGGAGAGGGGGTATCAGCCCCAGCATTTT. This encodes CASSRGTERGYQPQHF.